This T cell receptor beta chain came from a study of shared clonotypes between healthy human individuals. The donor population consisted of healthy HIV-negative adults with no recent acute infections or vaccinations. The CDR3 length is 14 residues. The V end lost 4 bases, the J end lost 5 bases, and 14 bases lay between the germline ends. Germline V gene data show CDR1 as SGHNT and CDR2 as YENEEA. Splitting of each subset's genomic DNA was done evenly across several immunoSEQ plates. Template for every sorted-subset replicate PCR totaled 150 to 250 ng DNA, roughly 30,000 T cell genomes. Method: immunoSEQ multiplex PCR; TCRdb's copy keeps in-frame clones and lacks some. The table lists 1,400,000 or so clones, 98% of them singletons.

The TCR was taken from a man aged 30 to 39 in good health. The chain combines TRBV11-3 with TRBJ2-5; unclear D gene. Sequenced sample: naive CD4+ T cells sorted from blood. Noted subset: CD45RA+ positively selected. CDR3 DNA sequence: TGTGCCAGCAGCTCTAGGTCCGCCGGCGAGACCCAGTACTTC. This encodes CASSSRSAGETQYF.